This is a list of T cell receptor beta chains from one sample in a study of blood T cells in healthy people across ages. MiXCR, run by TCRdb on the 5' RACE reads, gives a single entry per CDR3 protein. The repertoire holds 800,000 or so distinct CDR3 sequences, with around 25% as singletons. This sample was also put to use in a study of T cells of mothers and their children.

The sample taken for sequencing was blood. The receptors derive from a boy under 18 in good health. The CDR3 runs from the conserved cysteine through the conserved F or W. D genes are given only for firm matches. Expanded clones are given a class, and other clones once, few, many or no size at all.

few,TRBJ2-7,TRBV5-1,-,TGCGCCAGCAGCTTGGGAGGCAGGGAGAGTACCTACGAGCAGTACTTC,CASSLGGRESTYEQYF
once,TRBJ2-7,TRBV20-1,-,TGCAGTGCTAGGCTTGGGGGGTCCTACGAGCAGTACTTC,CSARLGGSYEQYF
few,TRBJ2-7,TRBV15,TRBD2,TGTGCCACCAGCAGAGAGGGGGTAGCGGGGGCCGCCTACGAGCAGTACTTC,CATSREGVAGAAYEQYF
few,TRBJ2-5,TRBV7-9,-,TGTGCCAGCAGCTTAGCTCAGGCCTGGGAGACCCAGTACTTC,CASSLAQAWETQYF
-,TRBJ1-1,TRBV7-2,-,TGTGCCAGCAGCTTAGTAGGTCCGGAGGACACTGAAGCTTTCTTT,CASSLVGPEDTEAFF
few,TRBJ2-1,TRBV7-9,TRBD2,TGTGCCAGCAGCTTTGGACTAGCGGGAAAGAATGAGCAGTTCTTC,CASSFGLAGKNEQFF
few,TRBJ1-4,TRBV9,-,TGTGCCAGCAGCCCCTGGGCAGCTGCAACTAATGAAAAACTGTTTTTT,CASSPWAAATNEKLFF
-,TRBJ1-2,TRBV7-2,TRBD1,TGTGCCAGCAGCTTAGCGCTGGCAGGGGGGGATGGCTACACCTTC,CASSLALAGGDGYTF
-,TRBJ1-4,TRBV4-3,-,TGCGCCAGCAGCCAAGATAGGGACTTAGGTGAAAAACTGTTTTTT,CASSQDRDLGEKLFF
-,TRBJ1-1,TRBV2,-,TGTGCCAGCACATCAGGGGTGAACACTGAAGCTTTCTTT,CASTSGVNTEAFF
-,TRBJ1-5,TRBV6-2/TRBV6-3,-,TGTGCCAGCAGATTCAGGGCGTATAGCAATCAGCCCCAGCATTTT,CASRFRAYSNQPQHF
few,TRBJ2-5,TRBV29-1,-,TGCAGCGTTGAAGAGGCCGGCCCTCTCCCAGGTGGCCAGTACTTC,CSVEEAGPLPGGQYF
-,TRBJ2-5,TRBV14,-,TGTGCCAGCAGCCCCCAGGTCGACCACCAAGAGACCCAGTACTTC,CASSPQVDHQETQYF
-,TRBJ1-2,TRBV20-1,TRBD1,TGCAGTGCTAGCTCAGGGGGCGACTATGGCTACACCTTC,CSASSGGDYGYTF
few,TRBJ1-1,TRBV20-1,-,TGCAGTGCTAGAGGCGGGCCGACAGGGAACACTGAAGCTTTCTTT,CSARGGPTGNTEAFF
-,TRBJ1-1,TRBV7-9,-,TGTGCCAGCAGCTTGATACAGGGATGGACTGAAGCTTTCTTT,CASSLIQGWTEAFF
-,TRBJ2-7,TRBV20-1,TRBD2,TGCAGTGCTAGATATGGACTAGCGGGAGGGCTCAACGAGCAGTACTTC,CSARYGLAGGLNEQYF